These 10 T cell receptor beta chains share one sample of origin, sequenced in a study of cytomegalovirus exposure and HLA in healthy donors. Use of 60 Vbeta and 13 Jbeta primers characterized the PCR. TCRdb's table, derived via immunoSEQ multiplex PCR, lists solely in-frame clones and lacks some. The sample records approximately 150,000 clones, 55% to 70% being singletons. Source material: PBMCs. These receptors came from a woman aged 60 to 75 in good health and CMV-seropositive.

CDR3 DNA sequence: TGTGCCTGCTCCCAGGGAGGTGGGACTCAGCCCCAGCATTTT. It yields the protein CACSQGGGTQPQHF. The gene calls are TRBV30 and TRBJ1-5; weak D call: TRBD1 (5 bases). Trimming took 6 bases from V and 6 from J, leaving 18 bases between them. Germline CDR1 is GTSNPN and CDR2 is SVGIG (reference sequence). There are 14 residues in the CDR3.

The chain uses TRBV5-1 and TRBJ2-7; 11 positions match TRBD2. Trimming at V came to 5 bases and at J to 2 bases, leaving 3 bases not matched to a gene. This CDR3 has 14 residues. Germline CDR1 is SGHRS and CDR2 is YFSETQ. The CDR3 DNA sequence: TGCGCCAGCAGGGGGACTAGCGGAACCTACGAGCAGTACTTC. Translation: CASRGTSGTYEQYF.

This clone was seen only once. The junction shows a germline mismatch at one end, possibly a read error. Other DNA sequences in this sample translate to the same CDR3. The J gene is TRBJ2-7, the V gene TRBV6-5, with D perhaps TRBD2 (6 bases). Germline CDR1 and CDR2: MNHEY and SVGAGI. The CDR3 runs to 13 residues. This chain's CDR3 is CASSYSLGGEQYF. The CDR3 DNA sequence: TGCGCCAGCAGTTATTCTCTCGGGGGTGAGCAGTACTTC.

J is TRBJ1-2 and V is TRBV19; 7 nucleotides agree with TRBD1. The CDR3 is 15 amino acids. Trimming cost V 1 base and J 4 bases; bases outside gene matches: 6. Germline assignment: CDR1 LNHDA and CDR2 SQIVND (reference sequence). For the CDR3, the DNA is TGTGCCAGTAGTATAGGAGGGGACAGCTTCTATGGCTACACCTTC. Translated, it gives CASSIGGDSFYGYTF.

The rearrangement uses TRBV5-1 and TRBJ1-3; D is ambiguous. Germline CDR1 is SGHRS and CDR2 is YFSETQ. Trimming stripped 3 bases from V and 0 bases from J, with 13 bases between. The CDR3 length is 16 residues. The DNA for the CDR3 is TGCGCCAGCAGCTCCGTTTCCCCTGTCTCTGGAAACACCATATATTTT. This sequence encodes CASSSVSPVSGNTIYF.

The CDR3 spells CASSEGGGFEETQYF. DNA for the CDR3: TGTGCCAGCAGTGAAGGGGGGGGCTTTGAAGAGACCCAGTACTTC. The V gene is TRBV6-1, the J gene TRBJ2-5; possibly TRBD2 for D (7 bases). Trimming removed 1 base from V and 3 bases from J, with 12 bases in between. This CDR3 region has 15 residues. Germline CDR1 reads MNHNS; CDR2 reads SASEGT.

The chain links TRBV7-9 to TRBJ2-5, with D possibly being TRBD1 (6 bases). Germline CDR1 reads SEHNR; CDR2 reads FQNEAQ (reference sequence). Trimming took off 4 bases at V and 1 base at J, with 16 bases between the two ends. The CDR3 loop spans 16 amino acids. As DNA, the CDR3 is TGTGCCAGCAGCTCCGCAGGGGCCGCCAGCCAAGAGACCCAGTACTTC. This sequence encodes CASSSAGAASQETQYF.

This clone has just a few counts. This chain uses TRBV4-1 with TRBJ1-2; 9 nucleotides agree with TRBD1. CDR1 is MGHRA and CDR2 is YSYEKL in the germline V gene. The CDR3 is 16 amino acids. J was trimmed by 4 bases and V by 1 base; bases with no gene match: 7. CDR3 sequence: CASSQAHRGLGYGYTF. CDR3 bases: TGCGCCAGCAGCCAAGCCCACAGGGGGCTGGGCTATGGCTACACCTTC.

This clone was seen just once. The chain recombines TRBV28 with TRBJ1-1, with D possibly being TRBD1 (5 bases). The ends were cut back, 1 base at V and 3 bases at J, with 12 bases in the middle. The CDR3 sequence is 15 residues long. The germline CDR1 and CDR2 sequences are MDHEN and SYDVKM. The CDR3, as DNA: TGTGCCAGCAGTTTATTTCAGGGTGAATACACTGAAGCTTTCTTT. Protein product: CASSLFQGEYTEAFF.

The V call is TRBV11-3, the J call TRBJ2-5; D is undetermined. Germline CDR1 SGHNT, CDR2 YENEEA. The CDR3 is 13 amino acids. V was clipped by 6 bases and J by 2 bases, with 10 bases between them. The CDR3 is CASSLQVQETQYF. CDR3 coding DNA: TGTGCCAGCAGTCTCCAGGTACAAGAGACCCAGTACTTC. The whole variable domain, remainder taken from reference TRBV11-3 and TRBJ2-5, is EAGVVQSPRYKIIEKKQPVAFWCNPISGHNTLYWYLQNLGQGPELLIRYENEEAVDDSQLPKDRFSAERLKGVDSTLKIQPAELGDSAVYLCASSLQVQETQYFGPGTRLLVL.